This TCR beta chain stems from a study of cytomegalovirus exposure and HLA in healthy donors. Primers for the PCR totalled 60 Vbeta and 13 Jbeta. Generated by immunoSEQ multiplex PCR, the TCRdb table keeps only in-frame clones and is missing some. The sample data list 68,000 or so clones. The CDR3 sequence is 19 residues long. Looked up from germline, CDR1 is SGHDN and CDR2 is FVKESK. The V segment lost 3 bases and the J segment 0 bases; nucleotides outside the gene matches: 10. This chain uses TRBV14 with TRBJ2-6; TRBD2 matches at 8 bases. Sequences were obtained from PBMCs. This sequence originates from a boy aged 10-17 years in good health and CMV-seronegative. The DNA for the CDR3 is TGTGCCAGCAGCCATCGGGAGCGGGGGTGGGGCTCTGGGGCCAACGTCCTGACTTTC. Its protein is CASSHRERGWGSGANVLTF.